This passage covers 24 T cell receptor beta chains from one sample sequenced in a study of graft-versus-host responses after intestinal transplantation. Profiled with immunoSEQ multiplex PCR; TCRdb holds only in-frame clones, not every one. The sample includes roughly 12,000 clones, over 70% of them seen just once. The input for sequencing was PBMCs, taken approximately 19 weeks after transplant. These receptors were collected from a human patient who received an intestinal transplant, so some T cells may come from the graft donor.

The chain links TRBV7-3 to TRBJ1-1; the D gene is possibly TRBD1 (6 bases). V shed 0 bases and J shed 0 bases, with 17 bases lying between them. The CDR3 extends over 18 amino acids. Germline CDR1 SGHTA, CDR2 FQGTGA. The CDR3 loop is CASSLTGALRAVNTEAFF. As DNA, the CDR3 is TGTGCCAGCAGCTTAACGGGGGCACTTCGGGCGGTGAACACTGAAGCTTTCTTT. Full variable domain (rest looked up from reference TRBV7-3 and TRBJ1-1): GAGVSQTPSNKVTEKGKYVELRCDPISGHTALYWYRQSLGQGPEFLIYFQGTGAADDSGLPNDRFFAVRPEGSVSTLKIQRTERGDSAVYLCASSLTGALRAVNTEAFFGQGTRLTVV.

The rearrangement links TRBV9 to TRBJ2-3, with D maybe TRBD2 (6 bases). CDR1 and CDR2 from the germline V gene are SGDLS and YYNGEE. V was trimmed by 0 bases and J by 1 base, leaving 15 bases between them. This CDR3 contains 17 residues. The CDR3 here is CASSVGVSGLRTDTQYF. CDR3 nucleotide sequence: TGTGCCAGCAGCGTAGGTGTTAGCGGACTTCGCACAGATACGCAGTATTTT.

This clone was found once. J is TRBJ2-7 and V is TRBV5-1; D is ambiguous. V was cut by 0 bases and J by 3 bases, with 13 bases left in between. This CDR3 region has 15 residues. Germline CDR1 SGHRS, CDR2 YFSETQ. In DNA, the CDR3 is TGCGCCAGCAGCTTGGCCCTATTTGACGACTACGAGCAGTACTTC. Encoded protein: CASSLALFDDYEQYF.

This clone is a singleton in its sample. The chain links TRBV28 to TRBJ1-1; D call uncertain. Trimming took off 3 bases at V and 4 bases at J, with 3 bases between the two ends. From germline, CDR1 is MDHEN and CDR2 SYDVKM. This CDR3 has 11 residues. CDR3 nucleotide sequence: TGTGCCAGCAGTTTCCCCACTGAAGCTTTCTTT. Translating gives CASSFPTEAFF.

This clone is medium-sized within its sample. The germline gene is not matched at one end of the junction; a read error may be the cause. The chain links TRBV19 to TRBJ2-5; D possibly matches TRBD1 or TRBD2 (5 bases each). Germline CDR1 reads LNHDA; CDR2 reads SQIVND (reference sequence). There are 13 residues in the CDR3. CDR3 protein: CASRTNPTGPLDF. CDR3 DNA: TGTGCCAGTAGGACTAATCCCACAGGACCCTTAGACTTC.

The gene calls are TRBV18 and TRBJ1-5, with D possibly being TRBD1 (6 bases). This CDR3 has 15 residues. V lost 1 base and J lost 2, with 9 bases in between. Germline CDR1 and CDR2: KGHSH and LQKENI. In nucleotides, the CDR3 is TGTGCCAGCTCACCACAGGCAGGGGGCAATCAGCCCCAGCATTTT. Protein: CASSPQAGGNQPQHF.

This chain joins TRBV5-1 and TRBJ2-3, with D perhaps TRBD1 or TRBD2 (5 bases each). From germline, CDR1 is SGHRS and CDR2 YFSETQ. The germline V and J ends were trimmed by 0 bases and 0 bases, with 8 bases remaining between them. The CDR3 spans 15 residues. For the CDR3, the DNA is TGCGCCAGCAGCTTGGACGGGGCCAGCACAGATACGCAGTATTTT. Encoded protein: CASSLDGASTDTQYF. Looking up the rest from reference TRBV5-1 and TRBJ2-3 gives the full variable domain: KAGVTQTPRYLIKTRGQQVTLSCSPISGHRSVSWYQQTPGQGLQFLFEYFSETQRNKGNFPGRFSGRQFSNSRSEMNVSTLELGDSALYLCASSLDGASTDTQYFGPGTRLTVL.

The chain links TRBV20-1 to TRBJ1-1, with D hard to call. The germline CDR1 and CDR2 sequences are DFQATT and SNEGSKA (reference sequence). The V gene lost 6 bases and the J gene lost 9 bases, with 11 bases spanning the gap. This CDR3 is built from 10 residues. CDR3 sequence (DNA): TGCAGTGCCCCCGGTTCGCAAGCTTTCTTT. It specifies CSAPGSQAFF.

This sequence joins TRBV15 and TRBJ2-7; 7 bases line up with TRBD2. Losses at the gene ends were 2 bases for V and 5 bases for J; bases not matched to a gene: 9. This CDR3 region has 15 residues. Germline CDR1 is LNHNV and CDR2 is YYDKDF (reference sequence). The CDR3 coding sequence is TGTGCCACCAGCAGACGGGGGGAGGGCCCGGACGAGCAGTACTTC. It encodes CATSRRGEGPDEQYF.

The V and J genes are TRBV2 and TRBJ1-2; TRBD1 agrees at 12 bases. Losses at the gene ends were 7 bases for V and 6 bases for J; bases not matched to a gene: 9. Per germline, CDR1 SNHLY and CDR2 FYNNEI. The CDR3 covers 15 residues. CDR3 sequence reads: CASIEGQGALDGYTF. In DNA, the CDR3 is TGTGCCAGCATCGAGGGACAGGGGGCCCTGGATGGCTACACCTTC.

This clone was picked up a small number of times. The chain joins TRBV6-5 to TRBJ2-7, with TRBD1 identical over 7 bases. The length of the CDR3 is 14 residues. Germline assignment: CDR1 MNHEY and CDR2 SVGAGI. Trimming at V came to 5 bases and at J to 5 bases, leaving 9 bases not matched to a gene. This chain's CDR3 is CASSTQGTNDEQYF. The CDR3 DNA follows: TGTGCCAGCAGTACACAGGGGACCAACGACGAGCAGTACTTC.

V is TRBV27 and J is TRBJ1-5; unclear D gene. Germline V CDR1 and CDR2: MNHEY, SMNVEV (reference sequence). Trimming shortened V by 3 bases and J by 6 bases, and 12 bases separated the two germline ends. The CDR3 has 14 amino acids. The DNA for the CDR3 is TGTGCCAGCAGTTTTGGCAAAGGTAGTCAGCCCCAGCATTTT. It is translated as CASSFGKGSQPQHF.

The V and J genes are TRBV4-1 and TRBJ2-3; D possibly corresponds to TRBD2 (5 bases). The V gene's germline CDR1 is MGHRA and CDR2 YSYEKL. CDR3 length equals 17 residues. Trimming took off 4 bases at V and 1 base at J, with 18 bases between the two ends. The CDR3 sequence is CASSLPGIRPGTDTQYF. In nucleotides, the CDR3 is TGCGCCAGCAGCCTACCGGGGATCAGGCCCGGCACAGATACGCAGTATTTT.

The table lists this clone with a count of one. This chain joins TRBV7-3 and TRBJ2-3; D gene ambiguous. Trimming stripped 5 bases from V and 1 base from J, with 7 bases between. Germline V CDR1 and CDR2: SGHTA, FQGTGA. The CDR3 loop spans 13 amino acids. The CDR3 sequence: CASSPQRTDTQYF. CDR3 in DNA: TGTGCCAGCAGCCCCCAGCGCACAGATACGCAGTATTTT.

Here the CDR3 DNA reads TGTGCCAGCAGTTACGGGGACGGGGGCAACTACGAGCAGTACTTC. Its translation: CASSYGDGGNYEQYF. The rearrangement uses TRBV6-5 and TRBJ2-7; D may be TRBD1 or TRBD2 (6 bases each). Trimming shortened V by 2 bases and J by 3 bases, and 14 bases separated the two germline ends. This CDR3 comprises 15 residues. Germline CDR1 MNHEY, CDR2 SVGAGI.

The genes are TRBV7-6 and TRBJ1-1, with D unclear. CDR1 is SGHVS and CDR2 is FNYEAQ in the germline V gene. The V end lost 1 base, the J end lost 1 base, and 10 bases lay between the germline ends. The CDR3 consists of 15 residues. The CDR3 protein is CASSLVRVGNTEAFF. In DNA form, the CDR3 reads TGTGCCAGCAGCTTAGTGAGGGTTGGGAACACTGAAGCTTTCTTT.

This clone was picked up a small number of times. The chain combines TRBV28 with TRBJ2-7; the match to TRBD1 covers 7 bases. V gave up 3 bases and J gave up 5 bases; unmatched junction bases: 4. Germline V gives CDR1 MDHEN, CDR2 SYDVKM. This CDR3 comprises 13 residues. The CDR3: CASSFQGVNEQYF. The CDR3 DNA is TGTGCCAGCAGTTTCCAGGGGGTCAACGAGCAGTACTTC.

This sequence joins TRBV6-4 and TRBJ2-3; D could derive from TRBD1 or TRBD2 (5 bases each). Germline V lookup: CDR1 MRHNA, CDR2 SNTAGT. This CDR3 comprises 14 residues. Between the trimmed V and J ends, which lost 5 bases and 0 bases, there was a span of 9 bases. CDR3 in DNA: TGTGCCAGCAGTTACGGGGCTAGCACAGATACGCAGTATTTT. It specifies CASSYGASTDTQYF.

This chain uses TRBV14 with TRBJ1-2; no reliable D call. The CDR3 sequence is 13 residues long. The V gene lost 1 base and the J gene lost 9 bases, with 12 bases spanning the gap. The V gene's germline CDR1 is SGHDN and CDR2 FVKESK. CDR3 nucleotides: TGTGCCAGCAGCCAAGGGCGGCGGGATAGCTACACCTTC. Its translation is CASSQGRRDSYTF.

The chain uses TRBV7-9 and TRBJ2-5, with D unresolved. With 1 base removed from V and 7 bases from J, the gap between germline ends came to 13 bases. This CDR3 spans 14 amino acids. Germline V CDR1 and CDR2: SEHNR, FQNEAQ (reference sequence). CDR3 in amino acids: CASSLVSPEGTQYF. DNA of the CDR3: TGTGCCAGCAGCTTAGTCTCGCCGGAAGGGACCCAGTACTTC.

The rearrangement uses TRBV9 and TRBJ2-3; D may be TRBD2 (6 bases). Trimming pared 2 bases from V and 6 bases from J, leaving 19 bases between. This CDR3 contains 16 residues. Germline V lookup: CDR1 SGDLS, CDR2 YYNGEE. The CDR3 nucleotides read TGTGCCAGCAGCGTCCTAGCCGGGACTCGAGTCGATACGCAGTATTTT. Protein sequence: CASSVLAGTRVDTQYF. The variable domain in full, with the rest retrieved from reference TRBV9 and TRBJ2-3, is DSGVTQTPKHLITATGQRVTLRCSPRSGDLSVYWYQQSLDQGLQFLIQYYNGEERAKGNILERFSAQQFPDLHSELNLSSLELGDSALYFCASSVLAGTRVDTQYFGPGTRLTVL.

Worth noting for this clone: Within the sample, other DNA sequences also encode this same CDR3. This chain joins TRBV19 and TRBJ2-7; D is perhaps TRBD2 (5 bases). The germline V and J ends were trimmed by 5 bases and 7 bases, with 15 bases remaining between them. The CDR3 consists of 13 residues. CDR1 and CDR2 from the germline V gene are LNHDA and SQIVND (reference sequence). Here the CDR3 DNA reads TGTGCCAGTAGTCCCACGGGTGGCGGGGAGCAGTACTTC. It codes for CASSPTGGGEQYF.

This clone came up a few times. The rearrangement uses TRBV7-3 and TRBJ2-2; 7 positions match TRBD1. V shed 1 base, J shed 5 bases, and the junction held 13 bases outside the gene matches. Germline values: CDR1 SGHTA, CDR2 FQGTGA. The CDR3 spans 18 residues. The CDR3 DNA is TGTGCCAGCAGCTTAATGCCCACAGGGGCGCCGGGGACCGGGGAGCTGTTTTTT. It specifies CASSLMPTGAPGTGELFF. The variable domain in full, with the rest retrieved from reference TRBV7-3 and TRBJ2-2, is GAGVSQTPSNKVTEKGKYVELRCDPISGHTALYWYRQSLGQGPEFLIYFQGTGAADDSGLPNDRFFAVRPEGSVSTLKIQRTERGDSAVYLCASSLMPTGAPGTGELFFGEGSRLTVL.

The V and J genes are TRBV28 and TRBJ1-2; D call uncertain. This CDR3 contains 15 residues. Germline V CDR1 and CDR2: MDHEN, SYDVKM. V was trimmed by 3 bases and J by 0 bases, leaving 11 bases between them. This CDR3 is CASSLWERANYGYTF. Written as DNA, the CDR3 is TGTGCCAGCAGTTTGTGGGAGAGGGCTAACTATGGCTACACCTTC.